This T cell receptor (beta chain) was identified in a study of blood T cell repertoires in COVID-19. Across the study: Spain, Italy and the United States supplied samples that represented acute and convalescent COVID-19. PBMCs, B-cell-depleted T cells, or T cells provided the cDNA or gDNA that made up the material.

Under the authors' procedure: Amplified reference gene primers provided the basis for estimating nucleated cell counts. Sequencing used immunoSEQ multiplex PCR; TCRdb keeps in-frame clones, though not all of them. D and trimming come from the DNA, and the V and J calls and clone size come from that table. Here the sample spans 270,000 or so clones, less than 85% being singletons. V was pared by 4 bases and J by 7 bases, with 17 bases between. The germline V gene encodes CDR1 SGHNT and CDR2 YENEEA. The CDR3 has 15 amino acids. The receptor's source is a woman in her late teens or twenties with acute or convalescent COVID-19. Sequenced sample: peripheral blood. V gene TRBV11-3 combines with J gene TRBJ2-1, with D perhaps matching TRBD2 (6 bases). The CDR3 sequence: CASSSPGRAGNEQFF. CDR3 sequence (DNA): TGTGCCAGCAGCTCCCCGGGGCGGGCGGGGAATGAGCAGTTCTTC.